Detailed here is one T cell receptor beta chain. Its target is not known. The data were obtained in a study of T cell responses to AZD1222 COVID-19 vaccine. Overall study: The analysis combined second doses at about 4 or about 12 weeks. Overall study findings and caveats: The study sampled repertoires only after the peak T cell response. Spike-specific TCR breadth and depth grew following two AZD1222 doses. Regions 160-218 and 743-854 held dominance among vaccine-associated CD4 TCRs, which spanned spike.

Data came from immunoSEQ multiplex PCR; TCRdb stores just in-frame clones and leaves some out. The sample carries some 120,000 clones, around 82% recorded once. The germline V gene has CDR1 MNHEY and CDR2 SVGEGT. The V end lost 6 bases, the J end lost 5 bases, and 8 bases lay between the germline ends. This CDR3 contains 12 residues. This clonotype originated in an adult in good health. The chain joins TRBV6-2 or TRBV6-3 to TRBJ1-3, with no clear D. The sequences come from peripheral blood, collected on day 0 of AZD1222 vaccination. This chain's CDR3 is CASSQPRNTIYF. The CDR3 DNA reads as TGTGCCAGCAGCCAGCCTCGAAACACCATATATTTT.